The 9 T cell receptor beta chains presented below share a single source sample, sequenced in a study of early T cells in non-severe SARS-CoV-2 infection. Via MiXCR, TCRdb re-called the 5' RACE reads, giving one row per CDR3 protein. The table shows approximately 39,000 distinct CDR3 sequences, with approximately 9.9% occurring only once. The specimen was whole blood. These receptors originate from an adult who was a healthcare worker with PCR-confirmed SARS-CoV-2 infection or an uninfected control (not recorded which).

This clonotype was found many times. Written as DNA, the CDR3 is TGTGCCAGCAGTGCCCCCGGGGCGACCTACGAGCAGTACTTC. This sequence encodes CASSAPGATYEQYF. The chain recombines TRBV27 with TRBJ2-7; perhaps D is TRBD1 or TRBD2 (5 bases each). Germline loops: CDR1 MNHEY, CDR2 SMNVEV (reference sequence). This CDR3 is 14 amino acids long. V lost 5 bases and J 2 bases, leaving 13 bases between the germline ends.

This clonotype was recorded at least ten times. The V gene is TRBV7-2, the J gene TRBJ2-7; TRBD1 matches at 9 bases. This CDR3 region has 15 residues. Germline values: CDR1 SGHTA, CDR2 FQGNSA. The V segment lost 1 base and the J segment 3 bases; nucleotides outside the gene matches: 4. CDR3 nucleotide sequence: TGTGCCAGCAGCTTAGGAGGGACAGGGATCTACGAGCAGTACTTC. Its translation is CASSLGGTGIYEQYF.

The chain has TRBV7-9 and TRBJ2-1; D remains unclear. Germline V gene data show CDR1 as SEHNR and CDR2 as FQNEAQ (reference sequence). V dropped 1 base and J dropped 5 bases, with 18 bases sitting between them. The CDR3 sequence is 17 residues long. The CDR3 region is CASSLVSRLKRDNEQFF. CDR3 bases: TGTGCCAGCAGCTTAGTTTCGCGGCTTAAACGAGACAATGAGCAGTTCTTC.

The CDR3: CASSVTSGGYNEQFF. As DNA, the CDR3 is TGCGCCAGCAGCGTTACTAGCGGGGGCTACAATGAGCAGTTCTTC. This chain uses TRBV5-1 with TRBJ2-1; the match to TRBD2 covers 11 bases. V was clipped by 4 bases and J by 3 bases; unmatched bases: 3. From germline, CDR1 is SGHRS and CDR2 YFSETQ. The CDR3 sequence is 15 residues long. The whole variable domain, filled in from reference TRBV5-1 and TRBJ2-1, reads KAGVTQTPRYLIKTRGQQVTLSCSPISGHRSVSWYQQTPGQGLQFLFEYFSETQRNKGNFPGRFSGRQFSNSRSEMNVSTLELGDSALYLCASSVTSGGYNEQFFGPGTRLTVL.

At least ten counts were recorded for this clonotype. This chain connects TRBV7-2 to TRBJ2-2; D remains unclear. CDR1 and CDR2 (germline): SGHTA, FQGNSA. The CDR3 consists of 14 residues. Between the trimmed V and J ends, which lost 1 base and 2 bases, there was a span of 5 bases. CDR3 amino acids: CASSLGLNTGELFF. CDR3 in DNA: TGTGCCAGCAGCTTAGGTCTCAACACCGGGGAGCTGTTTTTT.

This clonotype occurred many times. The DNA of the CDR3 is TGCAGTGCTAGTGTACTACTAGCGGGGTCCGACAATGAGCAGTTCTTC. Translated, it gives CSASVLLAGSDNEQFF. The V gene is TRBV20-1, the J gene TRBJ2-1; 10 nucleotides align to TRBD2. Germline V gene sequence: CDR1 DFQATT, CDR2 SNEGSKA (reference sequence). The CDR3 has 16 amino acids. V dropped 3 bases and J dropped 5; count of bases not matched to a gene: 10.

This clonotype was observed many times. Here the CDR3 reads CASANNRGNEQFF. For the CDR3, the DNA is TGTGCCAGCGCAAATAACAGGGGGAATGAGCAGTTCTTC. The rearrangement uses TRBV7-2 and TRBJ2-1; 8 nucleotides align to TRBD1. CDR1 is SGHTA, CDR2 FQGNSA, per germline. The CDR3 has 13 residues. V shed 8 bases, J shed 7 bases, and the junction held 7 bases outside the gene matches.

This clonotype was detected ten times or more. The chain links TRBV11-2 to TRBJ2-5; TRBD2 aligns across 12 bases. With V trimmed by 5 bases and J by 5 bases, 3 bases remained unmatched. Germline V gene data show CDR1 as SGHAT and CDR2 as FQNNGV. This CDR3 has 14 residues. Here the CDR3 reads CASSLAGGQETQYF. CDR3 bases: TGTGCCAGCAGCCTAGCGGGGGGGCAGGAGACCCAGTACTTC.

This clonotype occurred many times. The CDR3 region has the DNA TGCAGCGCCCATCCCGGGGCTAGCGGGGGGCAGGAGACCCAGTACTTC. This gives the protein CSAHPGASGGQETQYF. The chain recombines TRBV29-1 with TRBJ2-5, with TRBD2 identical over 11 bases. This CDR3 has 16 residues. Germline lookup yields CDR1 SQVTM and CDR2 ANQGSEA. Trimming at V came to 7 bases and at J to 5 bases, leaving 15 bases not matched to a gene. Drawing the rest from reference TRBV29-1 and TRBJ2-5, the complete variable domain is SAVISQKPSRDICQRGTSLTIQCQVDSQVTMMFWYRQQPGQSLTLIATANQGSEATYESGFVIDKFPISRPNLTFSTLTVSNMSPEDSSIYLCSAHPGASGGQETQYFGPGTRLLVL.